This T cell receptor beta chain was observed in a study of patients and donors after allogeneic stem cell transplantation. TCRdb called the RT-PCR reads again in MiXCR, with one record for every CDR3 protein. In the table there are roughly 880,000 distinct CDR3 sequences, around 17% of which are singletons. Germline V gene data show CDR1 as SGHRS and CDR2 as YFSETQ. The V end lost 5 bases, the J end lost 5 bases, and 28 bases lay between the germline ends. There are 18 residues in the CDR3. This sequence was found in a human donor who was either an allogeneic HSCT recipient or a stem cell or donor lymphocyte infusion donor (not recorded which). It is not recorded whose cells these are; they may come from a transplant donor. The genes are TRBV5-1 and TRBJ1-1; D possibly corresponds to TRBD1 (5 bases). Input material: blood, either unsorted or a sorted T cell fraction (not recorded which). CDR3 sequence (DNA): TGCGCCAGCAGAAATCAAGGAGGGGCACTCGTGTGGATGACTGAAGCTTTCTTT. Protein: CASRNQGGALVWMTEAFF.